A selection of T cell receptor beta chains follows, all from one sample in a study of blood T cell repertoires in COVID-19. Repertoires were generated with immunoSEQ multiplex PCR, while TCRdb's copy carries only in-frame clones and drops some. The top ten clones hold about 2.1% of a sample with about 170,000 clones, around 90% of them seen once. What was sequenced was peripheral blood. Every receptor here comes from a man aged 50-60 years who had recovered from COVID-19. The CDR3 runs from the conserved cysteine through the conserved F or W. A D gene is named only where the DNA matches it firmly. The listing skips clone size in some rows; elsewhere it reads once, few, many or a size class.

J gene	D gene	clone size	V gene	CDR3 DNA	CDR3 protein
TRBJ1-2	TRBD1	-	TRBV9	TGTGCCAGCAGTGCTCGAGACGGGACAGGCAATCTCTATGGCTACACCTTC	CASSARDGTGNLYGYTF
TRBJ2-7	TRBD1	few	TRBV19	TGTGCCAGTACCACGACAGGGGCGGGGGAGCAGTACTTC	CASTTTGAGEQYF
TRBJ2-7	TRBD1	-	TRBV28	TGTGCCAGTACGGACAGGTCCTACGAGCAGTACTTC	CASTDRSYEQYF
TRBJ1-2	-	-	TRBV5-8	TGTGCCAGCAGCTCGGCTCCGGGGGGCGACTACACCTTC	CASSSAPGGDYTF
TRBJ1-2	-	-	TRBV3-1/TRBV3-2	TGTGCCAGCAGCCAAGAAGTAGCGGGCCTCTCTGGCTACACCTTC	CASSQEVAGLSGYTF
TRBJ2-1	-	-	TRBV27	TGTGCCAGCAGATCTCGACTAGGGATCTACAATGAGCAGTTCTTC	CASRSRLGIYNEQFF
TRBJ1-1	-	-	TRBV29-1	TGCAGCGTCGTCCTCACTGAAGCTTTCTTT	CSVVLTEAFF
TRBJ2-5	TRBD2	-	TRBV5-1	TGCGCCAGCAGCGCTGGCGTGGCGGGGGGCCAAGAGACCCAGTACTTC	CASSAGVAGGQETQYF
TRBJ1-2	-	-	TRBV15	TGTGCCACCAGCAGAGAGGGGGGGACTAACTATGGCTACACCTTC	CATSREGGTNYGYTF
TRBJ1-2	-	once	TRBV6-1	TGTGCCAGCAGTGAAGGGCAGGGTCAGGTAGCCATCAACTACACCTTC	CASSEGQGQVAINYTF
TRBJ2-2	-	-	TRBV7-3	TGTGCCAGCAGCCCCCGAGGAGGGGGCAGCACCGGGGAGCTGTTTTTT	CASSPRGGGSTGELFF
TRBJ2-7	-	-	TRBV21-1	TGTGCCGGACAATTAATTGTCAACGAGCAGTACTTC	CAGQLIVNEQYF
TRBJ1-1	TRBD1	-	TRBV2	TGTGCCAGCACCCGAAGGGGGCAGGGTAACACTGAAGCTTTCTTT	CASTRRGQGNTEAFF
TRBJ1-2	TRBD1	-	TRBV15	TGTGCCACCAGCAGCGCAGGGGGTAACTATGGCTACACCTTC	CATSSAGGNYGYTF
TRBJ2-1	-	-	TRBV7-3	TGTGCCAGCAGCTTAAGTAGCGGCTACAATGAGCAGTTCTTC	CASSLSSGYNEQFF
TRBJ2-3	-	-	TRBV6-5	TGTGCCAGCAGGGGAGCGTACAACACAGATACGCAGTATTTT	CASRGAYNTDTQYF
TRBJ1-1	-	-	TRBV5-5	TGTGCCAGCAGCTTGGCCGACAGGAACACTGAAGCTTTCTTT	CASSLADRNTEAFF
TRBJ2-5	-	once	TRBV6-5	TGTGCCAGCAGGCTAACCGGAGGGCACAAAGAGACCCAGTACTTC	CASRLTGGHKETQYF
TRBJ1-1	-	-	TRBV5-1	TGCGCCAGCAGCTTTACGGGGGGCGTTCTAGAAGCTTTCTTT	CASSFTGGVLEAFF
TRBJ2-1	TRBD2	-	TRBV6-4	TGTGCCAGCAGTGAGGGTAGCGGGGGGGGATCCTACAATGAGCAGTTCTTC	CASSEGSGGGSYNEQFF
TRBJ1-5	-	-	TRBV30	TGTGCCTGGAGTGCCGGGAGTCAGGGTCAGCCCCAGCATTTT	CAWSAGSQGQPQHF
TRBJ2-1	-	-	TRBV9	TGTGCCAGCAGCGTAGGAGTGGGAGGCTTAAATGAGCAGTTCTTC	CASSVGVGGLNEQFF
TRBJ1-1	-	-	TRBV9	TGTGCCAGCAGCGTAGCAGGGAACACTGAAGCTTTCTTT	CASSVAGNTEAFF
TRBJ2-2	-	-	TRBV2	TGTGCCAGCAAGGGGACAACAAACACCGGGGAGCTGTTTTTT	CASKGTTNTGELFF
TRBJ1-4	-	-	TRBV3-1/TRBV3-2	TGTGCCAGCAGCCTTTCGACAGCCTCCTATGAAAAACTGTTTTTT	CASSLSTASYEKLFF
TRBJ2-1	TRBD2	-	TRBV4-3	TGCGCCAGCAGCCAAGACGGCGGGGAGGGGCACTCCTACAATGAGCAGTTCTTC	CASSQDGGEGHSYNEQFF
TRBJ2-1	TRBD2	-	TRBV28	TGTGCCAGCAGTCCTGGGACGGGGGGCAATGAGCAGTTCTTC	CASSPGTGGNEQFF
TRBJ2-7	TRBD1	-	TRBV28	TGTGCCAGCAGTCTCACAGGGGCGTACGAGCAGTACTTC	CASSLTGAYEQYF